The sequence of this T cell receptor (beta chain) was determined in a study of T cells in Graves' hyperthyroidism and ophthalmopathy (dated by TCRdb to 2018 to 2020). Looking at the study overall: Peripheral blood samples were taken at the time of initial diagnosis, prior to any treatment. TCR Vbeta CDR3 sequencing of approximately 140 peripheral blood samples (43 ophthalmopathy, roughly 72 hyperthyroidism and some 17 progressor patients) is reported in the paper. In addition, the study compared T-cell repertoires in thyroid tissue and in blood from roughly 6 Graves' hyperthyroidism patients. Prospective prediction of ophthalmopathy was tested in an independent validation cohort consisting of some 20 hyperthyroidism patients and about 17 patients who later progressed to ophthalmopathy. For training and testing, the 100 or so patients in the discovery cohort were randomly divided in a 7:3 ratio. Once sampling was done, hyperthyroidism patients were given methimazole at a starting dose of 30 mg daily, whereas ophthalmopathy patients were given high-dose intravenous methylprednisolone. To identify distinguishing TCR V-J signatures, a discovery cohort of about a hundred patients was used, comprising 43 with Graves' ophthalmopathy and around 57 with stable Graves' hyperthyroidism.

The TCR beta CDR3 regions were amplified from RNA transcripts. For the first round of RT-PCR on the TCR CDR3, the HTBI primer set was used together with the Qiagen OneStep RT-PCR kit. A second multiplex PCR round built the libraries, followed by size selection and purification. Libraries were sequenced paired-end with 100 bp reads on an Illumina HiSeq2000. In the paper's pipeline: SOAPnuke was used to process the raw data, removing reads that contained adapters or uncalled bases, had a mean Phred below 15, or lacked an exact match to the constant primer or identifier. COPE v1.2.5 was used to merge high-quality paired reads, and clonotypes were defined as unique nucleotide sequences. MiTCR v1.1 was used to align the clonotypes against IMGT TRBV, TRBD and TRBJ reference segments. The analysis included only V-J combinations with a frequency above 0.0001, which together covered 99% to 99.2% of the repertoires. A TCS score was defined as the ratio between F50 (clonal expansion) and ExV (chaos), using BLOSUM62-based TCRdist between CDR3 peptides within each V-J. Welch's t-statistics and random forest reduced some 510 V-J features to 10 to 15, which were used in a naive Bayes classifier (R e1071). Using fastp trimming at Q25 and MiXCR clonotype assembly, TCRdb reanalyzed the public sequencing data and kept in-frame beta chains. CDR3 protein duplicates are merged, each entry listing the most common genes and DNA. V and J calls and clone size were set by TCRdb, not the authors. The sample table lists about 420,000 distinct CDR3 sequences, about 15% of them with a count of one. Jointly, the top ten make up less than 15% of the sample.

Graves' hyperthyroidism was defined as stable when no progression to ophthalmopathy occurred over 18 months of follow-up. Hyperthyroidism patients were newly diagnosed, had a disease duration of under 2 months, and were aged 18 to 65 years. Any patient with an uncontrolled infection, another autoimmune disease, pregnancy or lactation was excluded. Diagnoses relied on clinical symptoms, serum thyroxine and TRAb, thyroid ultrasound and orbital computed tomography. PBMCs were separated from around 9.1 ml of fresh peripheral blood using Ficoll-Paque density gradient centrifugation. Total RNA was extracted using Trizol reagent, and RNA quality was assessed on an Agilent 2100 Bioanalyzer. Via the germline V gene, CDR1 is MNHEY and CDR2 SVGAGI. The CDR3 measures 15 amino acids from cysteine to phenylalanine. Here the CDR3 DNA is all that survives: 45 bases in frame from base 1. V loses 2 bases of germline sequence and J loses 3 bases, and the interval between the two ends is 13 bases.

Comment on this clonotype: The target of this receptor is not known. Base qualities are not recorded, but no much larger clone differs from it by a single base.

General study outcomes and caveats: Most expanded thyroid clonotypes (frequency above 0.001) were also detected in blood, a finding suggesting that blood repertoires may reflect thyroid immune responses. No statistical method was used to set the sample size in advance, and investigators knew the group allocation. A model built on a 13 V-J signature distinguished ophthalmopathy from stable hyperthyroidism, reaching about 88% sensitivity and about 81% specificity in cross-validation and 80%/75% in testing. In validation, the model predicted progression to ophthalmopathy with 65% to 71% sensitivity and over 72% specificity, a median of around 6.6 months before onset.

The TCR was taken from a woman aged 18-29 years with Graves' hyperthyroidism. The V and J genes are TRBV6-5 and TRBJ1-1; the D segment cannot be called with confidence. Sequencing was carried out using blood. The DNA is TGTGCCAGCAGTTACGGTGTTTACATAGACACTGAAGCTTTCTTT. It specifies CASSYGVYIDTEAFF.